This TCR beta chain appears in the sequencing data of a study of cytomegalovirus exposure and HLA in healthy donors. On the study more broadly: Earlier results showed roughly 120 million unique TCR beta sequences derived from roughly 190 million T cells.

The study, taken as a whole, reports: Being productive about 87% or about 30% of the time was typical of most TCR beta V segments in an earlier analysis.

The PCR used 60 Vbeta and 13 Jbeta primers. Generated by immunoSEQ multiplex PCR, the TCRdb table keeps only in-frame clones and is missing some. The table records 150,000 or so clones, approximately 77% of them present only once. Worth noting for this clone: The target antigen is unknown.

V shed 3 bases and J 4 bases; nucleotides not matched to a gene: 11. Germline lookup yields CDR1 ENHRY and CDR2 SYGVKD. This CDR3 region has 16 residues. This chain links TRBV10-3 with TRBJ2-5; 7 nucleotides match TRBD1. This receptor was obtained from a male donor in good health and CMV-seronegative. Input material: PBMCs. CDR3 nucleotide sequence: TGTGCCATCAGTGACCGAGCAACAGGGGCGGGAGAGACCCAGTACTTC. Translated: CAISDRATGAGETQYF.